This record covers a single TCR beta chain. Its cognate antigen is unknown. V trimming: 0 bases; J trimming: 5 bases; junction bases outside the gene matches: 2. This CDR3 has 16 residues. In germline, CDR1 is MGHDK, CDR2 SYGVNS. This sample was taken from a study of beta chain features in type 1 diabetes. Notes on the study in general: People with Type 1 diabetes carried modestly yet significantly shorter TCRB CDR3s in all four CD4+ subsets.

Expressed TCRB transcripts were sequenced because the entire RNA isolate underwent reverse transcription. Profiling relied on immunoSEQ multiplex PCR, and the TCRdb table lists in-frame clones only, not all of them. The profile shows about 640,000 clones, about an eighth of them singletons. The specimen sequenced was naive CD4+ T cells from blood. The receptor comes from a man aged 25-40 years with type 1 diabetes. The chain is built from TRBV25-1 and TRBJ2-2; TRBD1 matches at 11 bases. CDR3: CASSEYGQGATGELFF. CDR3 nucleotide sequence: TGTGCCAGCAGTGAATACGGACAGGGGGCAACCGGGGAGCTGTTTTTT.